This T cell receptor (beta chain) was retrieved from a study of cytomegalovirus exposure and HLA in healthy donors. The overall study: Inside one of the first data releases sat some 93 million unique TCRs taken from HLA-typed donors.

V was shortened by 4 bases and J by 1 base, with 16 bases between the two germline ends. The CDR3 covers 16 residues. The germline V gene has CDR1 LNHDA and CDR2 SQIVND (reference sequence). The PCR ran on 60 Vbeta and 13 Jbeta primers. Authors' processing steps: Later analysis identified tens of millions of unique TCR beta chains, approximately 11 million shared. Profiling relied on immunoSEQ multiplex PCR, and the TCRdb table lists in-frame clones only, not all of them. V, J and clone size are taken as reported in that table, and D and trimming were inferred from the DNA itself. This listing includes 70,000 or so clones. The study, taken as a whole, reports: An analysis done earlier found most TCR beta V segments productive about 90% or about 30% of the time.

Note on this clone: The antigen remains unidentified.

The TCR sequence derives from a man aged 35 to 55 in good health and CMV-seronegative. Sequencing was carried out using PBMCs. The chain carries TRBV19 and TRBJ2-5; D perhaps matches TRBD2 (7 bases). CDR3 sequence reads: CASSRARGALQETQYF. The CDR3 bases are TGTGCCAGTAGTAGGGCCCGGGGGGCCCTCCAAGAGACCCAGTACTTC. Variable domain in full (rest from reference TRBV19 and TRBJ2-5): DGGITQSPKYLFRKEGQNVTLSCEQNLNHDAMYWYRQDPGQGLRLIYYSQIVNDFQKGDIAEGYSVSREKKESFPLTVTSAQKNPTAFYLCASSRARGALQETQYFGPGTRLLVL.